The sample holds many counts of the clone carrying this TCR beta chain. What it binds is not known. A single record per CDR3 protein comes from TCRdb applying MiXCR to the 5' RACE reads. Among some 630,000 distinct CDR3 sequences listed, 7.1% were seen once. The data were obtained in a study of identical twins. This CDR3 is 15 amino acids long. From germline, CDR1 is SGHTA and CDR2 FQGNSA. V was trimmed by 0 bases and J by 3 bases, leaving 9 bases between them. The study's findings and limits: It was out-of-frame TCR alpha sharing in monozygotic twins that models underestimated. Out-of-frame alpha sequences that twins shared showed excess low generation probability. Sequences that were beta out-of-frame showed weaker excess twin sharing.

These data also featured in a second study, about yellow fever vaccine responses in identical twins.

The chain employs TRBV7-2 and TRBJ2-1; either TRBD1 or TRBD2 may fit D (5 bases each). The sequencing sample was made of PBMCs. This TCR came from a woman between 18 and 29 years old in good health. CDR3 loop: CASSLAMGDYNEQFF. In DNA, the CDR3 is TGTGCCAGCAGCTTAGCTATGGGGGACTACAATGAGCAGTTCTTC.